These 17 T cell receptor beta chains originate from one sample sequenced in a study of CD8 T cells in ankylosing spondylitis. In TCRdb, the 5' RACE reads were re-called with MiXCR into one record per CDR3 protein. Of around 210,000 distinct CDR3 sequences listed, approximately 8% are singletons. The material sequenced was blood, either unsorted or a sorted T cell fraction (not recorded which). Receptors were obtained from a female donor with ankylosing spondylitis or in good health (not recorded which).

This clonotype was observed many times. The V gene is TRBV7-6, the J gene TRBJ2-1, with D perhaps TRBD2 (6 bases). Germline CDR1 is SGHVS and CDR2 is FNYEAQ. The V end lost 0 bases, the J end lost 14 bases, and 11 bases lay between the germline ends. The CDR3 has 12 amino acids. CDR3 loop: CASSLAPGGEFF. The CDR3 DNA reads as TGTGCCAGCAGCTTAGCGCCTGGCGGGGAGTTCTTC.

A note on this clonotype: A much larger clone lies a single base off, so this may be a read error. This chain joins TRBV4-1 and TRBJ2-6, with unresolved D. CDR1 and CDR2 from the germline V gene are MGHRA and YSYEKL. This CDR3 contains 16 residues. The CDR3 DNA sequence: TGCGCCAACAGCCAAGATCCTTACTCTGGGGCCAACGTCCTGACTTTC. This gives the protein CANSQDPYSGANVLTF.

This clonotype turned up a few times. This chain connects TRBV30 to TRBJ2-7, with 7 bases fitting TRBD1. The CDR3 totals 17 residues. Germline V gene data show CDR1 as GTSNPN and CDR2 as SVGIG (reference sequence). The J segment lost 5 bases and the V segment lost 0 bases, leaving 16 bases of the junction unmatched. The CDR3 sequence is CAWSVPPPGTVRHEQYF. Here the CDR3 DNA reads TGTGCCTGGAGTGTACCGCCTCCGGGGACAGTAAGGCACGAGCAGTACTTC.

This clonotype was detected ten times or more. The chain employs TRBV20-1 and TRBJ2-5; no firm D call. CDR3 length equals 11 residues. V shed 6 bases and J shed 6 bases, with 11 bases lying between them. Germline V gene sequence: CDR1 DFQATT, CDR2 SNEGSKA (reference sequence). Written as DNA, the CDR3 is TGCAGTGCCCTGCTGTGGAAGACCCAGTACTTC. This codes for CSALLWKTQYF.

In its sample, this clonotype was seen many times. The chain joins TRBV21-1 to TRBJ2-4; the table's D call, TRBD2, has no DNA check behind it. TRBV21-1 is a known pseudogene. This CDR3 has 17 residues. The CDR3 nucleotides read TGTGCCAGCAGCAAAGGCGGGCCTTTAGGCCCGGACGGCATTCAGTACTTC. Translating gives CASSKGGPLGPDGIQYF.

In the case of this clonotype: With a much larger clone just one base away, this may be a read error. The chain joins TRBV7-6 to TRBJ1-5; D might be TRBD1 (5 bases). Germline assignment: CDR1 SGHVS and CDR2 FNYEAQ. The CDR3 consists of 14 residues. The CDR3 DNA is TGTGCCGGCAGCTTGTGGGACGGAGATCAGCCCCAGCATTTT. Its translation is CAGSLWDGDQPQHF.

This clonotype was picked up many times. The chain carries TRBV20-1 and TRBJ1-5, with D tentatively TRBD1 (5 bases). The ends were cut back, 3 bases at V and 7 bases at J, with 16 bases in the middle. Looked up from germline, CDR1 is DFQATT and CDR2 is SNEGSKA (reference sequence). The CDR3 consists of 14 residues. CDR3: CSARGVSRTQPQHF. Here the CDR3 DNA reads TGCAGTGCTAGGGGGGTCAGCAGGACCCAGCCCCAGCATTTT.

This clonotype was seen ten or more times. The chain couples TRBV20-1 to TRBJ1-5; 8 bases are shared with TRBD1. Trimming at V came to 2 bases and at J to 4 bases, leaving 4 bases not matched to a gene. The germline V gene encodes CDR1 DFQATT and CDR2 SNEGSKA (reference sequence). CDR3 size: 14 residues. CDR3 residues: CSARKTGVNQPQHF. The DNA of the CDR3 is TGCAGTGCTAGAAAGACAGGGGTGAATCAGCCCCAGCATTTT.

The CDR3 DNA reads TGTGCCAGTATGACCCAGACTAGCGGGAATAATGAGCAGTTCTTC. It is translated as CASMTQTSGNNEQFF. The chain employs TRBV7-2 and TRBJ2-1, with 11 bases lining up with TRBD2. Germline values: CDR1 SGHTA, CDR2 FQGNSA. Germline trimming cut 9 bases from V and 7 bases from J; bases unmatched to any gene: 11. The CDR3 sequence is 15 residues long.

This clonotype was detected ten times or more. The chain uses TRBV28 and TRBJ2-1; unclear D gene. The CDR3 is 11 residues long. Germline CDR1 MDHEN, CDR2 SYDVKM. V dropped 10 bases and J dropped 6 bases, with 10 bases sitting between them. In nucleotides, the CDR3 is TGTGCCATCAGCCTTTCCAATGAGCAGTTCTTC. This encodes CAISLSNEQFF.

This clonotype was seen ten or more times. This rearrangement joins TRBV12-3 or TRBV12-4 to TRBJ2-1, with D perhaps matching TRBD1 (6 bases). This CDR3 contains 17 residues. Trimming removed 5 bases at V and 0 bases at J, with 17 bases between. The CDR3 coding sequence is TGTGCCAGCAGTCCCCGGGTTGGGGGCCGCTCCTACAATGAGCAGTTCTTC. Protein product: CASSPRVGGRSYNEQFF.

In this sample, this clonotype turned up a few times. The gene calls are TRBV7-9 and TRBJ2-6; D not certain. Trimming took 5 bases from V and 0 from J, leaving 11 bases between them. This CDR3 has 16 amino acids. Germline loops: CDR1 SEHNR, CDR2 FQNEAQ (reference sequence). The CDR3 loop is CASSPGPSSGANVLTF. DNA for the CDR3: TGTGCCAGCAGCCCGGGCCCGAGCTCTGGGGCCAACGTCCTGACTTTC.

The V gene is TRBV3-1, the J gene TRBJ2-1; either TRBD1 or TRBD2 may supply D (6 bases each). Germline CDR1 and CDR2: LGHDT and YNNKEL (reference sequence). V lost 1 base and J lost 4, with 17 bases in between. The CDR3 runs 17 residues. The CDR3 DNA reads TGTGCCAGCAGCCAAGGTAGTTACAGGGAGGTTTACAATGAGCAGTTCTTC. Encoded protein: CASSQGSYREVYNEQFF.

This clonotype was seen repeatedly, ten times or more. The V gene is TRBV20-1, the J gene TRBJ2-5; 7 nucleotides agree with TRBD2. Germline values: CDR1 DFQATT, CDR2 SNEGSKA (reference sequence). J was trimmed by 3 bases and V by 5 bases; bases with no gene match: 6. The CDR3 sequence is 13 residues long. The CDR3 protein is CSAVELAEETQYF. For the CDR3, the DNA is TGCAGTGCTGTCGAGCTAGCGGAAGAGACCCAGTACTTC.

This clonotype was detected ten times or more. The chain links TRBV18 to TRBJ1-2; no definite D call. The CDR3 consists of 16 residues. Looked up from germline, CDR1 is KGHSH and CDR2 is LQKENI. V was clipped by 5 bases and J by 4 bases, with 20 bases between them. The CDR3 is CASSFFDGGSSYGYTF. The DNA for the CDR3 is TGTGCCAGCTCATTCTTCGACGGCGGCAGCAGCTATGGCTACACCTTC. Complete variable domain (other parts from reference TRBV18 and TRBJ1-2): NAGVMQNPRHLVRRRGQEARLRCSPMKGHSHVYWYRQLPEEGLKFMVYLQKENIIDESGMPKERFSAEFPKEGPSILRIQQVVRGDSAAYFCASSFFDGGSSYGYTFGSGTRLTVV.

This clonotype came up many times. This chain links TRBV9 with TRBJ2-3; 8 bases are shared with TRBD2. Unmatched junction bases numbered 0, after V lost 0 bases and J lost 0 bases. Germline CDR1 and CDR2: SGDLS and YYNGEE. The CDR3 loop spans 15 amino acids. CDR3 amino acids: CASSVGTSSTDTQYF. CDR3 DNA sequence: TGTGCCAGCAGCGTAGGGACTAGCAGCACAGATACGCAGTATTTT.

Many counts were recorded for this clonotype. This chain connects TRBV7-2 to TRBJ2-5, with D tentatively TRBD2 (5 bases). Germline CDR1 SGHTA, CDR2 FQGNSA. The CDR3 has 14 residues. V was pared by 5 bases and J by 1 base, with 11 bases between. The CDR3 loop reads CASSPGLFQETQYF. The DNA for the CDR3 is TGTGCCAGCAGCCCCGGACTCTTCCAAGAGACCCAGTACTTC.